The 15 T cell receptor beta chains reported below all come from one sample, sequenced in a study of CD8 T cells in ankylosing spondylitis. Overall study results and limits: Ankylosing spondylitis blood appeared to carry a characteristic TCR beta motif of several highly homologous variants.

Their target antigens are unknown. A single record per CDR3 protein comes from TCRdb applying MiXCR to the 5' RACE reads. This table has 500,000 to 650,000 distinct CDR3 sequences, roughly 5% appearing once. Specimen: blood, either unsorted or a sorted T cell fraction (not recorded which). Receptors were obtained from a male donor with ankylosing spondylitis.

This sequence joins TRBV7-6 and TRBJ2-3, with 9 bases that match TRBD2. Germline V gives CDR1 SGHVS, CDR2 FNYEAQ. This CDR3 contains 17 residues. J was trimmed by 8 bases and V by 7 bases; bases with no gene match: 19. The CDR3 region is CASTDVALAGGLVTQYF. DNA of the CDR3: TGTGCCAGCACCGACGTCGCGTTGGCGGGGGGGCTGGTTACGCAGTATTTT.

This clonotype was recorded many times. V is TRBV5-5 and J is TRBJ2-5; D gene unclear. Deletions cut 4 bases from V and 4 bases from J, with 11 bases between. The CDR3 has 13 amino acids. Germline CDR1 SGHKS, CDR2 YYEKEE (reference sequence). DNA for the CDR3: TGTGCCAGCAGCCCGGGCTTTATAGAGACCCAGTACTTC. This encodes CASSPGFIETQYF. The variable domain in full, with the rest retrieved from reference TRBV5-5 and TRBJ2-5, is DAGVTQSPTHLIKTRGQQVTLRCSPISGHKSVSWYQQVLGQGPQFIFQYYEKEERGRGNFPDRFSARQFPNYSSELNVNALLLGDSALYLCASSPGFIETQYFGPGTRLLVL.

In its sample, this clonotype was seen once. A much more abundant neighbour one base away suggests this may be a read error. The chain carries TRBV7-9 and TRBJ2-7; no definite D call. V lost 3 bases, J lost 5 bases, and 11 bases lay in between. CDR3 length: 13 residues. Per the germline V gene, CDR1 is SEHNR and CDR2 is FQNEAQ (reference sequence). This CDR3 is CASSLGKYDEQYF. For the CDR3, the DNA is TGTGCCAGCAGCTTGGGCAAGTACGACGAGCAGTACTTC. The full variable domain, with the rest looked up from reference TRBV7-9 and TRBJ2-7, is DTGVSQNPRHKITKRGQNVTFRCDPISEHNRLYWYRQTLGQGPEFLTYFQNEAQLEKSRLLSDRFSAERPKGSFSTLEIQRTEQGDSAMYLCASSLGKYDEQYFGPGTRLTVT.

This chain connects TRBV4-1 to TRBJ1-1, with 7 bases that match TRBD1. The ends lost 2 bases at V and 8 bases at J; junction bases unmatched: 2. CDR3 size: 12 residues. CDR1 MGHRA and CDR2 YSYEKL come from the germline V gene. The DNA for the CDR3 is TGCGCCAGCAGCCAACAGACAGGGGAAGCTTTCTTT. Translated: CASSQQTGEAFF.

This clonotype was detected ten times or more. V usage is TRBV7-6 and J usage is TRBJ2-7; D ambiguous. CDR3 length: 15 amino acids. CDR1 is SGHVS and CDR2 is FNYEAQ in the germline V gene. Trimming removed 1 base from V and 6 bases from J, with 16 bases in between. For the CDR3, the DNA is TGTGCCAGCAGCTTAGAAGCCCGGAGTACGGGCGAGCAGTACTTC. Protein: CASSLEARSTGEQYF.

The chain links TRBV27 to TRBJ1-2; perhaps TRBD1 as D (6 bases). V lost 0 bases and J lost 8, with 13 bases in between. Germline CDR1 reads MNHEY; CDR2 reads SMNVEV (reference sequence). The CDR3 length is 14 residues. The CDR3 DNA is TGTGCCAGCAGTTTATCGTGGGGGCGCGGGGGCTACACCTTC. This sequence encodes CASSLSWGRGGYTF.

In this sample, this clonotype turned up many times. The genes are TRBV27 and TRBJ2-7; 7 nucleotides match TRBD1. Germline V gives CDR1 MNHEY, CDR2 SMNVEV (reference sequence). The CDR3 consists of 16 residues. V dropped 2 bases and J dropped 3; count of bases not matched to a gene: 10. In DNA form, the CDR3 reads TGTGCCAGCAGTTTAAACCCGGACAGGCCCTACTACGAGCAGTACTTC. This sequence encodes CASSLNPDRPYYEQYF.

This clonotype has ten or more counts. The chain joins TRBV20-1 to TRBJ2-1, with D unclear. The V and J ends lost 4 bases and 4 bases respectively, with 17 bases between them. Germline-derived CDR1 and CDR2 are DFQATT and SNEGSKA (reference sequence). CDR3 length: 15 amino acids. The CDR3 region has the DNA TGCAGTGCTAAATTTCGCGGTTTCATATACAATGAGCAGTTCTTC. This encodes CSAKFRGFIYNEQFF.

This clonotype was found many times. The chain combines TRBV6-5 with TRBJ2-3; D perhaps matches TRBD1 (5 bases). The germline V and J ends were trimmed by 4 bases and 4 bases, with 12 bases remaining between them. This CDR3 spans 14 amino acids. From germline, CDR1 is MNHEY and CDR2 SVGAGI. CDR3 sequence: CASSLGRAADTQYF. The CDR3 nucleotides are TGTGCCAGCAGTTTGGGCAGGGCAGCAGATACGCAGTATTTT.

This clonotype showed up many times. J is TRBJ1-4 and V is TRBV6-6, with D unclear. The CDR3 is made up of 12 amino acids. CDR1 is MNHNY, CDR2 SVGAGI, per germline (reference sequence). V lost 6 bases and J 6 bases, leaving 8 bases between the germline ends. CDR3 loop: CASSRLDEKLFF. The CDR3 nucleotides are TGTGCCAGCAGCCGCCTAGATGAAAAACTGTTTTTT.

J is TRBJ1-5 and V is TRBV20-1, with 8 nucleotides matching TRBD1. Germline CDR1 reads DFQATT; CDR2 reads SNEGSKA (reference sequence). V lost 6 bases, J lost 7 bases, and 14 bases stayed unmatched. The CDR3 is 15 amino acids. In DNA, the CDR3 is TGCAGTGCAACTAATACGACAGGGGTTGGACAGCCCCAGCATTTT. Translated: CSATNTTGVGQPQHF.

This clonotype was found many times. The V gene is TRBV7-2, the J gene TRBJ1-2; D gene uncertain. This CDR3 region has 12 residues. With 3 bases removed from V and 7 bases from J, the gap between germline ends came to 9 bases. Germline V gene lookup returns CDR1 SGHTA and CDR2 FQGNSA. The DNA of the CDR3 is TGTGCCAGCAGCTTTGAGGGATCTGGCTACACCTTC. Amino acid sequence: CASSFEGSGYTF.

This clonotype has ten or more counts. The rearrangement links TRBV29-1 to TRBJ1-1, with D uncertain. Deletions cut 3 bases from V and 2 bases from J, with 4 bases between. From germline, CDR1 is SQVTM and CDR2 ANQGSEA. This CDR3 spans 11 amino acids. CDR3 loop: CSVDPNTEAFF. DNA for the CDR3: TGCAGCGTTGATCCCAACACTGAAGCTTTCTTT.

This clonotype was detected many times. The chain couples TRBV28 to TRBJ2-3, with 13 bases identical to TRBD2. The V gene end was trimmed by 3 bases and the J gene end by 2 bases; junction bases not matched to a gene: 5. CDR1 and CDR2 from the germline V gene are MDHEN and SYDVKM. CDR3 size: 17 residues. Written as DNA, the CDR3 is TGTGCCAGCAGTTTCCATGGACTAGCGGGAGACACAGATACGCAGTATTTT. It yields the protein CASSFHGLAGDTDTQYF.

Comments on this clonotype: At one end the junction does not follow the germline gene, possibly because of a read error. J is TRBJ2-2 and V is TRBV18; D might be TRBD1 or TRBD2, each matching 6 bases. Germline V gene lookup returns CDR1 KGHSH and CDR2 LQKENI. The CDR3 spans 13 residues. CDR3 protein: CARSPGGTRELFF. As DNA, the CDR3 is TGTGCCAGATCACCCGGGGGCACCCGGGAGCTGTTTTTT.